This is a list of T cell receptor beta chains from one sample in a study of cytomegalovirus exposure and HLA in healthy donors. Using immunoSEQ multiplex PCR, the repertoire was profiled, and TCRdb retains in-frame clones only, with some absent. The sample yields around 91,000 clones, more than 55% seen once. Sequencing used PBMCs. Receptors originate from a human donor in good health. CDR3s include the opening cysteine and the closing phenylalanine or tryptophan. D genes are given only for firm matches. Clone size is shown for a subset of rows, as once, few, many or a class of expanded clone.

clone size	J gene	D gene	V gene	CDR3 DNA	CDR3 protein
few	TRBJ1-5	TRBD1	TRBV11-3	TGTGCCAGCAGCCAAAGGACAGGGTCGGATAGCAATCAGCCCCAGCATTTT	CASSQRTGSDSNQPQHF
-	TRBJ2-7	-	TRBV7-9	TGTGCCAGCAGCTCCCAGGGTTACGAGCAGTACTTC	CASSSQGYEQYF
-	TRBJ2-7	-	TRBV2	TGTGCCAGCAGGAGGCAGGGGGGAAGCGAGCAGTACTTC	CASRRQGGSEQYF
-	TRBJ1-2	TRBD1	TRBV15	TGTGCCACCAGCATCATCTCGTCAGGGGGCACCTATGGCTACACCTTC	CATSIISSGGTYGYTF
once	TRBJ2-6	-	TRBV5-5	TGTGCCAGCAGCGCTAGGGACTCGCACTCTGGGGCCAACGTCCTGACTTTC	CASSARDSHSGANVLTF
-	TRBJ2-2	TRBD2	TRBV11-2	TGTGCCAGCAGCTTAGATCTAGCGGGGGGCCTGGCCGCCCGGGAGCTGTTTTTT	CASSLDLAGGLAARELFF
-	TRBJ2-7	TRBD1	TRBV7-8	TGTGCCAGCAGCCAATACGGACAGGGGAACGAGCAGTACTTC	CASSQYGQGNEQYF
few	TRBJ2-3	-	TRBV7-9	TGTGCCAGCAGCCCGCAAGGGACACCAAGCACAGATACGCAGTATTTT	CASSPQGTPSTDTQYF
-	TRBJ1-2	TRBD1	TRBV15	TGTGCCACCAGCAGAGATCCTGGCAGGGGGCGCGATGGCTACACCTTC	CATSRDPGRGRDGYTF
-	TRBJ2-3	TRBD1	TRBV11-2	TGTGCCAGCAGCTTAGGGGTACAGGGGTCCACAGATACGCAGTATTTT	CASSLGVQGSTDTQYF
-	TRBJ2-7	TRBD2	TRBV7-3	TGTGCCAGCAGCTTGATGGCGGGGGGCCCTACCTACGAGCAGTACTTC	CASSLMAGGPTYEQYF
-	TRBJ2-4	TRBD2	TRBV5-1	TGCGCCAGCAGCTTAACCCCGGGGGGAGTCAAAAACATTCAGTACTTC	CASSLTPGGVKNIQYF
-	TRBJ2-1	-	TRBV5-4	TGTGCCAGTAAAGGAGGCGGTACCAGCTCCTACAATGAGCAGTTCTTC	CASKGGGTSSYNEQFF
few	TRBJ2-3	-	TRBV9	TGTGCCAGCAGCGTAGGAACTCTAGTCCCTCTCCGCACAGATACGCAGTATTTT	CASSVGTLVPLRTDTQYF
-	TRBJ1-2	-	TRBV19	TGTGCCAGTGTCAGCGGGGGCGTATCTAACTATGGCTACACCTTC	CASVSGGVSNYGYTF
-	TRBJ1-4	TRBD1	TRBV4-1	TGCGCCAGCAGCCAAGGACAGGGGGCAACTAATGAAAAACTGTTTTTT	CASSQGQGATNEKLFF
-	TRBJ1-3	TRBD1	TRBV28	TGTGCCAGCAGCACCAGTAGGGGGCCTGGAAACACCATATATTTT	CASSTSRGPGNTIYF
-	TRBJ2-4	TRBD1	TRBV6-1	TGTGCCAGCGGACAGGGACACATTCAGTACTTC	CASGQGHIQYF
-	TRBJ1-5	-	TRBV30	TGTGCCTGGAGTGCGAGCGGGTGGAGGCAGCCCCAGCATTTT	CAWSASGWRQPQHF
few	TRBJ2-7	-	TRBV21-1	TGTGCCAGCAGCAAAGAATCGCGGGGGGGCCAGTACGAGCAGTACTTC	CASSKESRGGQYEQYF
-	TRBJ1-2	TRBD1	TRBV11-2	TGTGCCAGCAGCCCTACCCGACAGGGGGGGTATGGCTACACCTTC	CASSPTRQGGYGYTF
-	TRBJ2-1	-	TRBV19	TGTGCCAGTAGTGAACAGGGTTCCCGCTACAATGAGCAGTTCTTC	CASSEQGSRYNEQFF
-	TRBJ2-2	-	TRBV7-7	TGTGCCAGCAGCGTAAGCCCAGGGACGAACACCGGGGAGCTGTTTTTT	CASSVSPGTNTGELFF
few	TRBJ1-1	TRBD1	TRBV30	TGTGCCTGGAGTGTAAATCCAGGGGGGACAGGGGATTACACTGAAGCTTTCTTT	CAWSVNPGGTGDYTEAFF
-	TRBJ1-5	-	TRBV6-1	TGTGCCAGCAGTGAATATAGCAGGGCCAATCAGCCCCAGCATTTT	CASSEYSRANQPQHF
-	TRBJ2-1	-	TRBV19	TGTGCCAGTAGTATATCAGGGGGGACACCAGGGAATGAGCAGTTCTTC	CASSISGGTPGNEQFF
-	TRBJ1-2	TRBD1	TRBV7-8	TGTGCCAGCAGCTCGCGTACAGGGGACCATGGCTACACCTTC	CASSSRTGDHGYTF
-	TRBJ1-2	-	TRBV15	TGTGCCACCAGCAGAGTAGCCAGGGATGGCTATGGCTACACCTTC	CATSRVARDGYGYTF
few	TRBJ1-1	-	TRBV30	TGTGCCTGGAGTCCCCCAGGCATACATGAAGCTTTCTTT	CAWSPPGIHEAFF
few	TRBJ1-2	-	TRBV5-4	TGTGCCAGCAGCTTGGAGACAACGGGGTCGGGTAACTATGGCTACACCTTC	CASSLETTGSGNYGYTF
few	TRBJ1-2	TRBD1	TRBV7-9	TGTGCCAGCCCCCCAGGCCCCGGGACAGGGGGCGGCTACACCTTC	CASPPGPGTGGGYTF
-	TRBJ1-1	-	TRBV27	TGTGCCAGCAGCCCTATAGGGTCCGACAGGCCCCTCATGAACACTGAAGCTTTCTTT	CASSPIGSDRPLMNTEAFF
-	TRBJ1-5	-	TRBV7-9	TGTGCCAGCAGCCCCGCAGGGAGCAATCAGCCCCAGCATTTT	CASSPAGSNQPQHF
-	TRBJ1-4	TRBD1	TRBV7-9	TGTGCCAGCAGCTCCCGGGACAGGCCTGAGCAGAAACTGTTTTTT	CASSSRDRPEQKLFF
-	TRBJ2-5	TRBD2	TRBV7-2	TGTGCCAGCAGCCCGAGCGGGGGGGGTTTAGGGACCCAGTACTTC	CASSPSGGGLGTQYF
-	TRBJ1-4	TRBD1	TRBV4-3	TGCGCCAGCAGCCAAGATTTTGGGACAGCTGAAAAACTGTTTTTT	CASSQDFGTAEKLFF